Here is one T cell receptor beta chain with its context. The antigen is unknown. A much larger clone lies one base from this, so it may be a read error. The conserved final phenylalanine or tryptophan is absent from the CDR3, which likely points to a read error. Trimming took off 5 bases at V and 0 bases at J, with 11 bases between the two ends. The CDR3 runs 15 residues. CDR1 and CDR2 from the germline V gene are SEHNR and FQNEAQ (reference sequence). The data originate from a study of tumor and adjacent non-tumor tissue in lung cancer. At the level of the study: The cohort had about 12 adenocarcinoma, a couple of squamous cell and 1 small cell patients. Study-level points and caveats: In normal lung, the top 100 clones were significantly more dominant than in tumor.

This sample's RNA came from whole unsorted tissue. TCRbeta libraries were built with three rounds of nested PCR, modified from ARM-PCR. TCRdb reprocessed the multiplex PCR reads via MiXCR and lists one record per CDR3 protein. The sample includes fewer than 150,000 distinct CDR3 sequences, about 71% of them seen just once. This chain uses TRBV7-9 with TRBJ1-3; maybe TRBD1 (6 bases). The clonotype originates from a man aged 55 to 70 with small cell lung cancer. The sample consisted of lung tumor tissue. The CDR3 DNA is TGTGCCAGCAGCCCAGGGGTTGGCTCTGGAAACACCATATATCTT. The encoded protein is CASSPGVGSGNTIYL.